This T cell receptor (beta chain) stems from a study of memory CD8 T cells in hepatitis C reinfection. As to time point: pre-reinfection, 55 to 20 weeks before reinfection detection. The sorted cells went straight to TCR sequencing with no prior in vitro expansion. Libraries were prepared by immunoSEQ multiplex PCR; TCRdb keeps only in-frame clonotypes and omits some of them. The data hold over 45,000 clones, with roughly 91% observed a single time. This clone was detected once. The CDR3 runs 14 residues. The ends lost 1 base at V and 8 bases at J; junction bases unmatched: 3. Germline-derived CDR1 and CDR2 are SGHNT and YENEEA.

The sequenced sample was naive CD8+ T cells sorted from blood. This sequence joins TRBV11-3 and TRBJ2-4, with 9 bases lining up with TRBD2. This TCR was sampled from a man in his late teens or twenties with hepatitis C virus infection. In nucleotides, the CDR3 is TGTGCCAGCAGCTTAGGGTCTAGCGGGGACATTCAGTACTTC. Translating gives CASSLGSSGDIQYF.